This T cell receptor (beta chain) comes out of a study of T cells in Graves' hyperthyroidism and ophthalmopathy. What was amplified from RNA transcripts were TCR beta CDR3 regions. TCR CDR3 underwent first-round RT-PCR with the HTBI primer set. In TCRdb, the multiplex PCR reads were re-called with MiXCR into one record per CDR3 protein. This sample has 400,000 to 550,000 distinct CDR3 sequences; approximately 25% occur once, and the top ten carry 11%. Study conclusions and caveats: Most thyroid clonotypes expanded above 0.001 were also detected in blood. Ophthalmopathy was predicted by the model a median of roughly 6 months ahead of onset.

This clonotype was seen ten or more times. Its target is unknown. Patients showing uncontrolled infection, other autoimmune disease, pregnancy or lactation were ineligible. Around 10 ml of fresh peripheral blood supplied the PBMCs. The CDR3 is 14 residues long. The germline V gene encodes CDR1 LNHDA and CDR2 SQIVND (reference sequence). V lost 8 bases and J lost 8, with 21 bases in between. This clonotype originated in a woman in her 30s with Graves' ophthalmopathy. Sequenced: blood. The chain carries TRBV19 and TRBJ1-1, with no clear D. CDR3 protein: CASRFNPEGSEAFF. For the CDR3, the DNA is TGTGCCAGTCGTTTTAATCCCGAAGGCTCCGAAGCTTTCTTT.